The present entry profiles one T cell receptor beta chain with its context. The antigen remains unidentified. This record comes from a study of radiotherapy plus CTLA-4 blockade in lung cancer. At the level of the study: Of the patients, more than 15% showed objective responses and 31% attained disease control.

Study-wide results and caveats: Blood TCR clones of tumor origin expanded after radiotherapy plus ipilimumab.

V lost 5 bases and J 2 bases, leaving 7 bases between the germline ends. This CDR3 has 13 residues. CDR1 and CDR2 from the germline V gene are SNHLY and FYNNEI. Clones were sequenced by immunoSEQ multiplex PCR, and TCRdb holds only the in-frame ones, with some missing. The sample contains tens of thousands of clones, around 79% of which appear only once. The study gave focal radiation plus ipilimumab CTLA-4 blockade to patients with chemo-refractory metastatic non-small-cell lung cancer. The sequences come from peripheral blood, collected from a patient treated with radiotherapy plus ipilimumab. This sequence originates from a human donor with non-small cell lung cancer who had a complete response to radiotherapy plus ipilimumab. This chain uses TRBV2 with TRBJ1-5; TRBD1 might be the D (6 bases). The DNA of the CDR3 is TGTGCCAGCAGTCCAGGGGGCAATCAGCCCCAGCATTTT. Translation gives CASSPGGNQPQHF. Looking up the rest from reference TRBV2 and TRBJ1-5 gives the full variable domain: EPEVTQTPSHQVTQMGQEVILRCVPISNHLYFYWYRQILGQKVEFLVSFYNNEISEKSEIFDDQFSVERPDGSNFTLKIRSTKLEDSAMYFCASSPGGNQPQHFGDGTRLSIL.